Given below is one TCR beta chain in context. Germline assignment: CDR1 WNHNN and CDR2 SYGVQD (reference sequence). This CDR3 contains 14 residues. Trimming cost V 6 bases and J 1 base, with 9 bases left between them. This sample is part of a study of shared clonotypes between healthy human individuals. Libraries were prepared by immunoSEQ multiplex PCR; TCRdb keeps only in-frame clonotypes and omits some of them. The table includes around 2.3 million clones, nearly 97% detected once. The material sequenced was naive CD4+ T cells sorted from blood. Subset noted: CD45RA+ positively selected. This sequence originates from a man between 18 and 29 years old in good health. The rearrangement links TRBV10-1 to TRBJ2-2, with D possibly TRBD1 on 6 matching bases. Written as DNA, the CDR3 is TGCGCCAGCAGCCAAGGGGGGAACACCGGGGAGCTGTTTTTT. Protein: CASSQGGNTGELFF.